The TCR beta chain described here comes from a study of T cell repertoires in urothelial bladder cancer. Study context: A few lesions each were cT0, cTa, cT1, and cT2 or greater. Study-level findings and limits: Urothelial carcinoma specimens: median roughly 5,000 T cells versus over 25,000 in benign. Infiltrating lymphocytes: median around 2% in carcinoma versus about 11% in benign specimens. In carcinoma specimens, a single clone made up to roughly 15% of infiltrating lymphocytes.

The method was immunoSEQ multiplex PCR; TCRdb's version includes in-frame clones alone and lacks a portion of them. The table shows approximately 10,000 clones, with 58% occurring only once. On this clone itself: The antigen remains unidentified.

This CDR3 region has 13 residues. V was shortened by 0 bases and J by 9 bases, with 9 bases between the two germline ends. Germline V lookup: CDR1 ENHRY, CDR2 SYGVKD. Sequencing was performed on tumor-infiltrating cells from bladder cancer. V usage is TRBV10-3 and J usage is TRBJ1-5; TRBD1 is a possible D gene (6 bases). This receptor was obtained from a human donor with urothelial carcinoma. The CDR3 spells CAISESTGTPQHF. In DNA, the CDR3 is TGTGCCATCAGTGAGTCCACAGGGACGCCCCAGCATTTT.